A few counts support the clone carrying this TCR beta chain. Antigen unknown. V was cut by 0 bases and J by 5 bases, with 11 bases left in between. The germline V gene encodes CDR1 SGDLS and CDR2 YYNGEE. The CDR3 totals 15 residues. The record originates from a study of T-cell memory formation after mild COVID-19. Overall study context: TCR clusters showed largely donor specificity. Study observations and caveats: Among contracting clones, CD4+ were mainly CM/EM and CD8+ enriched in EMRA.

MiXCR, applied by TCRdb to the 5' RACE reads, yields one record per CDR3 protein. The repertoire consists of a few hundred thousand distinct CDR3 sequences, with about 20% occurring once and the leading ten covering about 8.2%. Input material: PBMCs or a T cell subset sorted from them (not recorded which). This sequence originates from an adult woman who had mild COVID-19 (a few samples of this study predate the infection). Cell type and time point are not known. V gene TRBV9 combines with J gene TRBJ2-2; D could derive from TRBD1 or TRBD2 (6 bases each). The CDR3 sequence is CASSVGGGLTGELFF. The DNA for the CDR3 is TGTGCCAGCAGCGTAGGAGGGGGGCTTACCGGGGAGCTGTTTTTT.